The T cell receptor (beta chain) under discussion was sequenced for a study of CXCR3-negative and CXCR3-positive naive CD8 T cells. Whole-study context: Total TRB output reached 120 million to 150 million reads, about 1.5 +/- 0.3 million per library. Study-wide points: Greater hydrophobicity was found in TRB CDR3s of CXCR3-positive naive cells than of CXCR3-negative naive cells.

CDR1 is SQVTM, CDR2 ANQGSEA, per germline. The length of the CDR3 is 12 residues. Each TRB cDNA library was prepared by 5' RACE (with UMI labels). After re-calling the 5' RACE reads, TCRdb lists one entry per CDR3 protein, DNA absent. In total, the table holds around 66,000 distinct CDR3 sequences. Note on this clonotype: Its specificity is unknown.

This TCR came from a human donor in good health. Some clones in this sample may be carry-over from other donors' samples. This chain joins TRBV29-1 and TRBJ2-1; TCRdb reports TRBD2, a call that lacks DNA to check it against. Specimen: naive CXCR3+ CD8+ T cells from blood. Subset meaning: CD45RO-CCR7+CD27+CD95- naive CD8+ T cells expressing CXCR3 (TNR3+). The CDR3: CSVELGGVEQFF.